This passage covers 8 T cell receptor beta chains from one sample sequenced in a study of blood T cell repertoires in COVID-19. Assay used: immunoSEQ multiplex PCR; TCRdb lists only in-frame clones, some missing. The data contain more than 35,000 clones, approximately 90% of them singletons. The sequenced sample was peripheral blood. The receptors derive from a human donor in a cohort sampled during active COVID-19.

CDR3 sequence reads: CASSTGGVSTDTQYF. DNA of the CDR3: TGCGCCAGCAGCACAGGGGGCGTGAGCACAGATACGCAGTATTTT. The chain has TRBV5-1 and TRBJ2-3; TRBD1 aligns across 9 bases. Looked up from germline, CDR1 is SGHRS and CDR2 is YFSETQ. The CDR3 covers 15 residues. The trim removed 4 bases at V and 0 bases at J, leaving 3 bases unmatched.

The count of this clone is one. The chain combines TRBV5-1 with TRBJ1-1; possibly TRBD1 for D (5 bases). V was trimmed by 4 bases and J by 0 bases, leaving 19 bases between them. Germline-derived CDR1 and CDR2 are SGHRS and YFSETQ. The CDR3 contains 17 residues. CDR3 nucleotide sequence: TGCGCCAGCAGCCCAAGGTGGGGGGATCAAGTGAACACTGAAGCTTTCTTT. Encoded protein: CASSPRWGDQVNTEAFF.

This clone came up once. As DNA, the CDR3 is TGTGCCAGCGCTCGACTGACCTCTGGAAACACCATATATTTT. Translation gives CASARLTSGNTIYF. This chain uses TRBV3-1 (or the pseudogene TRBV3-2) with TRBJ1-3; D is uncertain. The length of the CDR3 is 14 residues. The V end was cut by 8 bases, the J end by 0 bases, with 11 bases between. Germline V gene lookup returns CDR1 LGHDT and CDR2 YNNKEL (reference sequence).

V gene TRBV7-9 combines with J gene TRBJ2-1; a possible D gene is TRBD2 (6 bases). V lost 2 bases and J lost 0, with 14 bases in between. The CDR3 has 17 residues. Looked up from germline, CDR1 is SEHNR and CDR2 is FQNEAQ (reference sequence). CDR3 sequence reads: CASSLLVGTGSYNEQFF. CDR3 nucleotide sequence: TGTGCCAGCAGCTTATTGGTCGGGACTGGCTCCTACAATGAGCAGTTCTTC.

V gene TRBV12-3 or TRBV12-4 combines with J gene TRBJ2-3; D gene unclear. With 0 bases removed from V and 5 bases from J, the gap between germline ends came to 3 bases. The CDR3 has 12 amino acids. As DNA, the CDR3 is TGTGCCAGCAGTTTAGCCCGAGATACGCAGTATTTT. It codes for CASSLARDTQYF.

The CDR3 loop reads CASSLRSPGLEQFF. In nucleotides, the CDR3 is TGTGCCAGCAGCTTGAGGAGCCCGGGACTTGAGCAGTTCTTC. The J gene is TRBJ2-1, the V gene TRBV7-2; possible D gene TRBD2, 6 bases. The CDR3 loop spans 14 amino acids. Germline loops: CDR1 SGHTA, CDR2 FQGNSA. V lost 3 bases to trimming and J lost 9 bases, with 15 bases between them.

The genes are TRBV5-4 and TRBJ1-2; the D is unclear. This CDR3 contains 12 residues. Germline-derived CDR1 and CDR2 are SGHNT and YYREEE (reference sequence). Trimming pared 6 bases from V and 4 bases from J, leaving 10 bases between. CDR3 bases: TGTGCCAGCACGTCAGTTGCCTATGGCTACACCTTC. Protein product: CASTSVAYGYTF.

The V gene is TRBV11-2, the J gene TRBJ2-1, with D perhaps matching TRBD2 (6 bases). The CDR3 has 13 residues. Trimming pared 6 bases from V and 9 bases from J, leaving 15 bases between. Germline V gene lookup returns CDR1 SGHAT and CDR2 FQNNGV. The CDR3: CASSQNLGGEQFF. The CDR3 DNA follows: TGTGCCAGCAGTCAAAACTTGGGAGGTGAGCAGTTCTTC.